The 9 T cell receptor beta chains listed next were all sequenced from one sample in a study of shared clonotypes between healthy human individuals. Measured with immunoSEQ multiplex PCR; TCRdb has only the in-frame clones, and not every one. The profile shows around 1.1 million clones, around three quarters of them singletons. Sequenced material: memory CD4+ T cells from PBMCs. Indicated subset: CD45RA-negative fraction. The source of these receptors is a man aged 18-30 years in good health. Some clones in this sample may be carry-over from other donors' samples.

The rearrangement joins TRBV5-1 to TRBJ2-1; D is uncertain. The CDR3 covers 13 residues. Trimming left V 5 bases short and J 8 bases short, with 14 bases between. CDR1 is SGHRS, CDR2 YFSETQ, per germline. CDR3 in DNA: TGCGCCAGCAGGTTAGGGATCTGGGATGAGCAGTTCTTC. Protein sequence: CASRLGIWDEQFF.

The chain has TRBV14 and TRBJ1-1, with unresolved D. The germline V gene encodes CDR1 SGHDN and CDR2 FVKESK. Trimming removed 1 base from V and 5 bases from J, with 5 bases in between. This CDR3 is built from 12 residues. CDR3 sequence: CASSQVLTEAFF. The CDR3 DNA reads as TGTGCCAGCAGCCAAGTTTTAACTGAAGCTTTCTTT.

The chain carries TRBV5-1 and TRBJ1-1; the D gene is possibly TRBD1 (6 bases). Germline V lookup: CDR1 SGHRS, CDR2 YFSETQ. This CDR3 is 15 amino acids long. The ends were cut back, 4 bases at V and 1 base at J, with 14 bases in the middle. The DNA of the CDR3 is TGCGCCAGCAGCCGACCGGGACATCAGAACACTGAAGCTTTCTTT. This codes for CASSRPGHQNTEAFF.

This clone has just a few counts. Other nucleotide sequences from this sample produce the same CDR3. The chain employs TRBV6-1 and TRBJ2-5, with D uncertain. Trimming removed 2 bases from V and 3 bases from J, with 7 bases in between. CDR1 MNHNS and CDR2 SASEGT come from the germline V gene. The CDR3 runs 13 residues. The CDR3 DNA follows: TGTGCCAGCAGTGAATTGGGGAAAGAGACCCAGTACTTC. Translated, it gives CASSELGKETQYF.

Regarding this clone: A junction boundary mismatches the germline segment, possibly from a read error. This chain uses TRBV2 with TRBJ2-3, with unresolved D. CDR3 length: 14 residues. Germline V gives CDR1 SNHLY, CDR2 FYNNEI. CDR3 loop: CASSLEVGADKQYF. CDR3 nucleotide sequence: TGTGCCAGCAGCTTAGAGGTGGGCGCAGATAAGCAGTATTTT.

DNA of the CDR3: TGCGCCAGCAGCGGGGGGACAGACTCCGGGGAGCTGTTTTTT. It specifies CASSGGTDSGELFF. The chain joins TRBV5-1 to TRBJ2-2; weak D call: TRBD1 (7 bases). CDR3 length: 14 residues. Germline lookup yields CDR1 SGHRS and CDR2 YFSETQ. Trimming cost V 4 bases and J 6 bases, with 13 bases left between them.

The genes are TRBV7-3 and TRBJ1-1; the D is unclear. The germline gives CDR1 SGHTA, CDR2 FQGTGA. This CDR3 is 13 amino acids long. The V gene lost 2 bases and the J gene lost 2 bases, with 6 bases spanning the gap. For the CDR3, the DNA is TGTGCCAGCAGCTTATTCGGAAACACTGAAGCTTTCTTT. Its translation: CASSLFGNTEAFF.

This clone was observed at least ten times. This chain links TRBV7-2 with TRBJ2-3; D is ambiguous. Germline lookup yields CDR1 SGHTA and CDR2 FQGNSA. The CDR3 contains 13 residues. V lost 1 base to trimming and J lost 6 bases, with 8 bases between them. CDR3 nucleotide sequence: TGTGCCAGCAGCTTAGAGGGAAGGGATACGCAGTATTTT. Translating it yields CASSLEGRDTQYF.

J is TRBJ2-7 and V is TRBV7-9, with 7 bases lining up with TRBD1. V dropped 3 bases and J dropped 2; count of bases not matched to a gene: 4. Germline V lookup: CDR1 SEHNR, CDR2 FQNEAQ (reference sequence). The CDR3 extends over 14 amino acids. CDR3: CASSFGTEAYEQYF. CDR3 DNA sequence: TGTGCCAGCAGCTTCGGGACAGAAGCCTACGAGCAGTACTTC.